Sequencing of this T cell receptor (beta chain) was carried out in a study of cytomegalovirus exposure and HLA in healthy donors. In this sample, this clone turned up once. This CDR3 region has 16 residues. The trim removed 4 bases at V and 4 bases at J, leaving 11 bases unmatched. CDR1 is LGHNA and CDR2 is YSLEER in the germline V gene. The table came from immunoSEQ multiplex PCR; TCRdb's copy has only in-frame clones and leaves some out. This table holds approximately 150,000 clones, 70% to 90% found once. Sample: PBMCs. This clonotype was sampled from a man under 40 in good health and CMV-seropositive. This chain joins TRBV4-3 and TRBJ2-5, with 8 bases lining up with TRBD2. As DNA, the CDR3 is TGCGCCAGCAGCCCACAGGCGGGGGGCGGGAGAGAGACCCAGTACTTC. Protein sequence: CASSPQAGGGRETQYF.